This T cell receptor beta chain was identified during a study of T cells in Graves' hyperthyroidism and ophthalmopathy. Study-level results: Classification by a 13 V-J model distinguished ophthalmopathy from stable hyperthyroidism.

This CDR3 region has 15 residues. Per germline, CDR1 SGHTA and CDR2 FQGTGA. The ends were cut back, 4 bases at V and 3 bases at J, with 16 bases in the middle. This clonotype was seen many times. Its matching antigen is unknown. Using RNA transcripts as the source, TCR beta CDR3 regions were amplified. A first-round RT-PCR of the TCR CDR3 used the HTBI primer set. TCRdb re-called the multiplex PCR reads with MiXCR, one entry per CDR3 protein. The table lists around 540,000 distinct CDR3 sequences, more than 15% of them singletons, with approximately 30% in the top ten. Sequenced: blood. This clonotype was obtained from a woman aged 25 to 45 with Graves' ophthalmopathy. This chain uses TRBV7-3 with TRBJ2-7; D might be TRBD1 or TRBD2, each matching 5 bases. CDR3 protein: CASSSDVGPYYEQYF. Written as DNA, the CDR3 is TGTGCCAGCAGCTCAGATGTGGGACCATACTACGAGCAGTACTTC.